Sequencing of this T cell receptor beta chain was carried out in a study of blood T cell repertoires in COVID-19. About the study: The analysed material was cDNA or gDNA that came from T cells, B-cell-depleted T cells, or PBMCs.

Germline CDR1 and CDR2: SGHDN and FVKESK. This CDR3 region has 13 residues. Trimming left V 0 bases short and J 8 bases short, with 8 bases between. The method was immunoSEQ multiplex PCR; TCRdb's version includes in-frame clones alone and lacks a portion of them. The table shows under 150,000 clones, with roughly 88% occurring only once. The chain couples TRBV14 to TRBJ1-3; D uncertain. The receptor was isolated from a human donor in a cohort sampled during active COVID-19. Input material: peripheral blood. Here the CDR3 reads CASSQDRVHTIYF. The CDR3, as DNA: TGTGCCAGCAGCCAAGATCGGGTGCACACCATATATTTT.